The next 9 T cell receptor beta chains were all read from a single sample in a study of blood T cells in healthy people across ages. Next came a second PCR, run for about 7 to 12 cycles, which used a sample-barcoded 5' primer along with a J-beta primer mix. MiXCR, run by TCRdb on the 5' RACE reads, gives a single entry per CDR3 protein. The sample contains roughly 1,800,000 distinct CDR3 sequences, around 50% of which appear only once. The specimen sequenced was blood. The source of these receptors is a woman between 40 and 50 years old in good health.

V gene TRBV4-2 combines with J gene TRBJ2-1; perhaps D is TRBD1 or TRBD2 (5 bases each). V lost 0 bases and J 12 bases, leaving 12 bases between the germline ends. Germline loops: CDR1 LGHNA, CDR2 YNFKEQ. The CDR3 length is 13 residues. In nucleotides, the CDR3 is TGTGCCAGCAGCCAAGAGAGGGGTTTAGGGCAGTTCTTC. Amino acids: CASSQERGLGQFF.

The V call is TRBV28, the J call TRBJ2-1, with D perhaps TRBD2 (6 bases). V was clipped by 2 bases and J by 1 base, with 21 bases between them. The CDR3 contains 19 residues. Germline-derived CDR1 and CDR2 are MDHEN and SYDVKM. CDR3 bases: TGTGCCAGCAGTTTAGGTTTCTTAGGCGGGGAAGGGTCCTACAATGAGCAGTTCTTC. Translation: CASSLGFLGGEGSYNEQFF.

This clonotype was seen at least ten times. The chain is built from TRBV5-1 and TRBJ2-1; 8 bases fit TRBD2. The germline V gene encodes CDR1 SGHRS and CDR2 YFSETQ. With V trimmed by 0 bases and J by 3 bases, 5 bases remained unmatched. This CDR3 region has 16 residues. The CDR3 sequence is CASSLVASGRYNEQFF. In nucleotides, the CDR3 is TGCGCCAGCAGCTTGGTGGCTAGCGGGCGCTACAATGAGCAGTTCTTC.

This clonotype was counted a few times. V and J are TRBV29-1 and TRBJ2-3; perhaps TRBD2 as D (6 bases). CDR3 size: 14 residues. Germline V gene data show CDR1 as SQVTM and CDR2 as ANQGSEA. CDR3: CGGGARASTDTQYF. In DNA form, the CDR3 reads TGCGGCGGCGGGGCCCGAGCCAGCACAGATACGCAGTATTTT.

This clonotype was recorded a few times. The chain is built from TRBV10-3 and TRBJ2-7; no clear D gene. Germline CDR1 ENHRY, CDR2 SYGVKD. The CDR3 is 12 amino acids. With 4 bases removed from V and 3 bases from J, the gap between germline ends came to 7 bases. This CDR3 is CAISGGGYEQYF. CDR3 coding DNA: TGTGCCATCAGTGGTGGCGGCTACGAGCAGTACTTC.

A few counts support this clonotype. The V call is TRBV27, the J call TRBJ2-1; D tentatively reads TRBD1 or TRBD2 (5 bases each). This CDR3 contains 14 residues. V lost 7 bases, J lost 3 bases, and 13 bases lay in between. Germline V gene sequence: CDR1 MNHEY, CDR2 SMNVEV (reference sequence). CDR3 nucleotides: TGTGCCAGCAACCGGCCAGGGAGCTACAATGAGCAGTTCTTC. This codes for CASNRPGSYNEQFF.

Notes on this clonotype: Germline and junction disagree at one end, which may indicate a read error. This chain links TRBV6-5 with TRBJ2-4; the D gene is possibly TRBD1 (5 bases). This CDR3 is 16 amino acids long. Per the germline V gene, CDR1 is MNHEY and CDR2 is SVGAGI. CDR3 in amino acids: CACSYSIAGAKNIQYF. For the CDR3, the DNA is TGTGCCTGCAGTTACTCGATCGCAGGGGCCAAAAACATTCAGTACTTC.

This clonotype has more than one count but fewer than ten. This chain connects TRBV5-1 to TRBJ1-2, with TRBD1 matching 7 bases. V lost 4 bases, J lost 2 bases, and 5 bases stayed unmatched. The CDR3 sequence is 14 residues long. Germline loops: CDR1 SGHRS, CDR2 YFSETQ. Here the CDR3 reads CASSPTGLNYGYTF. In nucleotides, the CDR3 is TGCGCCAGCAGCCCGACAGGGTTAAACTATGGCTACACCTTC. Filled out from reference TRBV5-1 and TRBJ1-2, the complete variable domain reads KAGVTQTPRYLIKTRGQQVTLSCSPISGHRSVSWYQQTPGQGLQFLFEYFSETQRNKGNFPGRFSGRQFSNSRSEMNVSTLELGDSALYLCASSPTGLNYGYTFGSGTRLTVV.

Ten or more counts support this clonotype. The CDR3 region has the DNA TGTGCCATCAAGGGGGACAGGGGCTACGAGCAGTACTTC. It translates to CAIKGDRGYEQYF. This chain connects TRBV10-3 to TRBJ2-7; 10 bases are shared with TRBD1. The CDR3 sequence is 13 residues long. Per the germline V gene, CDR1 is ENHRY and CDR2 is SYGVKD. Trimming removed 7 bases from V and 3 bases from J; junction bases left unmatched: 3.